This TCR beta chain was retrieved from a study of cytomegalovirus exposure and HLA in healthy donors. Looking at the study overall: A subsequent analysis reported that the 95 to 150 validation repertoires were produced on the same platform that had also been used for the approximately 700 first-cohort repertoires. Study findings and constraints: In vitro experiments confirmed that three CMV-associated chains were specific for CMV antigens. Accounts indicate the classifier identified cytomegalovirus status with strong specificity and sensitivity.

Here immunoSEQ multiplex PCR was the method, and the copy in TCRdb shows in-frame clones only, minus some. The sample has about 98,000 clones, less than 95% seen once. In the case of this clone: Its antigen remains unknown.

The sequence derives from a woman aged 18-29 years in good health and CMV-seronegative. Sequencing used PBMCs.

The CDR3 DNA reads as TGTGCCTGGAGTATTCTGGCCGACACCGGGGAGCTGTTTTTT. As protein: CAWSILADTGELFF. The V call is TRBV30, the J call TRBJ2-2; D remains ambiguous. Trimming cost V 2 bases and J 3 bases, with 10 bases left between them. Germline V CDR1 and CDR2: GTSNPN, SVGIG (reference sequence). The CDR3 covers 14 residues.